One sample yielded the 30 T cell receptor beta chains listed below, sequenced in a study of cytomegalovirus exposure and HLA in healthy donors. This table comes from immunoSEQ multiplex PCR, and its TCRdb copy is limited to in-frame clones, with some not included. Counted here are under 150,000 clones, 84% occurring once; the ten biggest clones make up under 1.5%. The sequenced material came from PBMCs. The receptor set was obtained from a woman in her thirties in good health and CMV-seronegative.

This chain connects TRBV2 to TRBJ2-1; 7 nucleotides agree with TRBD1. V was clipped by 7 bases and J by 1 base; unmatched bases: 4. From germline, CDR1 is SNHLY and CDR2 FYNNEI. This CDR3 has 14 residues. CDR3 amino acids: CASKGTVSYNEQFF. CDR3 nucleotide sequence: TGTGCCAGCAAGGGGACAGTGTCCTACAATGAGCAGTTCTTC.

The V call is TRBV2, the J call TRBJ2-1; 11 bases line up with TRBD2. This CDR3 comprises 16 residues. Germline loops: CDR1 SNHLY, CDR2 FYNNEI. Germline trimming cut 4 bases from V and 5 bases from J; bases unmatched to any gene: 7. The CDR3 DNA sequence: TGTGCCAGCAGTGCCCTGGGACTAGCGGAAGACAATGAGCAGTTCTTC. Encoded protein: CASSALGLAEDNEQFF.

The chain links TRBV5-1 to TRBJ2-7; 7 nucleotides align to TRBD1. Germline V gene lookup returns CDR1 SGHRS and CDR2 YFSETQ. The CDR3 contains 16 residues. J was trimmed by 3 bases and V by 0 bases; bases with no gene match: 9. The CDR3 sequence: CASSLVSGTESYEQYF. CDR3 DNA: TGCGCCAGCAGCTTGGTATCCGGGACAGAGAGCTACGAGCAGTACTTC.

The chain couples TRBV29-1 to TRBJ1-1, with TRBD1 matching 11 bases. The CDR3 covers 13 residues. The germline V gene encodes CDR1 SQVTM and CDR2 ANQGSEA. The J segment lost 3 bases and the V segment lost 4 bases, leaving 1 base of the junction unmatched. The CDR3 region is CSVGGQGDTEAFF. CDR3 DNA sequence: TGCAGCGTTGGGGGACAGGGGGACACTGAAGCTTTCTTT.

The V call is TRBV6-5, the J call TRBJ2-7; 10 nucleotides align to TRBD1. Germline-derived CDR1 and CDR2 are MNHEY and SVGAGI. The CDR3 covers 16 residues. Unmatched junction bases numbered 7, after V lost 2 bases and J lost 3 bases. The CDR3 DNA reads TGTGCCAGCAGTTACGACGGGGACAGGGGTGACTACGAGCAGTACTTC. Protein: CASSYDGDRGDYEQYF.

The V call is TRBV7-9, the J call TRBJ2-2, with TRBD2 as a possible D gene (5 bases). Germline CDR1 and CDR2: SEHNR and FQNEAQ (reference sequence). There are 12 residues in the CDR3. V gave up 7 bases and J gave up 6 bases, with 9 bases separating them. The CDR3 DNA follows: TGTGCCAGCAACGGGGTGGCCGGGGAGCTGTTTTTT. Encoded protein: CASNGVAGELFF.

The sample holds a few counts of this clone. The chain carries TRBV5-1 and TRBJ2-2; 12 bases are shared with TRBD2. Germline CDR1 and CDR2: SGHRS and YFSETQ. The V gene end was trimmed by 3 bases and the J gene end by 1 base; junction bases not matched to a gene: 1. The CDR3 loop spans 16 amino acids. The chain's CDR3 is CASSWGLAGNTGELFF. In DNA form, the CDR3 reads TGCGCCAGCAGCTGGGGACTAGCGGGGAACACCGGGGAGCTGTTTTTT.

CDR3 bases: TGTGCCAGCTCCGAAGCGGGCATGGCAGCGAAAGCTTTCTTT. It translates to CASSEAGMAAKAFF. The rearrangement joins TRBV2 to TRBJ1-1; D gene unclear. Germline CDR1 and CDR2: SNHLY and FYNNEI. V was pared by 8 bases and J by 9 bases, with 22 bases between. The CDR3 has 14 amino acids.

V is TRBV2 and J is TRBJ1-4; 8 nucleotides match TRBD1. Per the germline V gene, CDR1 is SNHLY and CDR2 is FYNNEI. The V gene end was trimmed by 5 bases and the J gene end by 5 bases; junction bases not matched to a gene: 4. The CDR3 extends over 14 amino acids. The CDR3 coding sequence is TGTGCCAGCAGTTACCGGGACAGGAATGAAAAACTGTTTTTT. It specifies CASSYRDRNEKLFF. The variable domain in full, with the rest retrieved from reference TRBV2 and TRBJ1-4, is EPEVTQTPSHQVTQMGQEVILRCVPISNHLYFYWYRQILGQKVEFLVSFYNNEISEKSEIFDDQFSVERPDGSNFTLKIRSTKLEDSAMYFCASSYRDRNEKLFFGSGTQLSVL.

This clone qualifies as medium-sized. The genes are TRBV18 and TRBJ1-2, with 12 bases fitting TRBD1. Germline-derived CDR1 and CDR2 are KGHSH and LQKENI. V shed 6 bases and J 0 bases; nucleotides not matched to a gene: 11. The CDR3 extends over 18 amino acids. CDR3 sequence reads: CASSAGTGGPGANYGYTF. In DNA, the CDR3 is TGTGCCAGCTCGGCCGGGACAGGGGGCCCGGGGGCTAACTATGGCTACACCTTC.

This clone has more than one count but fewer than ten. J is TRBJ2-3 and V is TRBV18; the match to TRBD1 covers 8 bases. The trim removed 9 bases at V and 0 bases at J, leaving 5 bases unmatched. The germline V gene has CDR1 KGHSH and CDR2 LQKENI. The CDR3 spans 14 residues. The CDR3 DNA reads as TGTGCCAGTTACCGGACAGGGAGCACAGATACGCAGTATTTT. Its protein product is CASYRTGSTDTQYF.

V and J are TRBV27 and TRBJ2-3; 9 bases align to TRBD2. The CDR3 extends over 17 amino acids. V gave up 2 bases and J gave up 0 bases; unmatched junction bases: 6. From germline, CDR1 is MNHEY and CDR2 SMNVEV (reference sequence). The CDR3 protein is CASSLAGGPVSTDTQYF. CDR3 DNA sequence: TGTGCCAGCAGTTTAGCGGGGGGGCCCGTTAGCACAGATACGCAGTATTTT.

CDR3: CASSPRTGYEQYF. Written as DNA, the CDR3 is TGTGCCAGCAGCCCCCGGACTGGTTACGAGCAGTACTTC. V is TRBV6-5 and J is TRBJ2-7; D perhaps matches TRBD2 (5 bases). Trimming took off 6 bases at V and 4 bases at J, with 13 bases between the two ends. Germline CDR1 and CDR2: MNHEY and SVGAGI. This CDR3 comprises 13 residues.

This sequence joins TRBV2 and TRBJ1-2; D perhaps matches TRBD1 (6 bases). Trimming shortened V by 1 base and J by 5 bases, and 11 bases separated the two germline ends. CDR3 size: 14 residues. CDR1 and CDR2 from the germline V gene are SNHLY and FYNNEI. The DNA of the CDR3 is TGTGCCAGCAGTGAAGGGTCCAGGGGATATGGCTACACCTTC. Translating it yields CASSEGSRGYGYTF.

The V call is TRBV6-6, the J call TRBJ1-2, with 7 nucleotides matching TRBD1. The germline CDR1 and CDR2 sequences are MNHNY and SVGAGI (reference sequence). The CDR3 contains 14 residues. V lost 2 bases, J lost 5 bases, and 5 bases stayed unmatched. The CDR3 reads CASSYLDRNYGYTF. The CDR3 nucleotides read TGTGCCAGCAGTTACCTGGACAGGAATTATGGCTACACCTTC.

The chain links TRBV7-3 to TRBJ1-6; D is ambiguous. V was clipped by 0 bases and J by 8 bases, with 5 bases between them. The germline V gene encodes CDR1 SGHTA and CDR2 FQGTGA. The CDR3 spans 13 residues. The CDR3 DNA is TGTGCCAGCAGCTTAACGTCCGATTCACCCCTCCACTTT. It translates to CASSLTSDSPLHF. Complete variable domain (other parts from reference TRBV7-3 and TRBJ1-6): GAGVSQTPSNKVTEKGKYVELRCDPISGHTALYWYRQSLGQGPEFLIYFQGTGAADDSGLPNDRFFAVRPEGSVSTLKIQRTERGDSAVYLCASSLTSDSPLHFGNGTRLTVT.

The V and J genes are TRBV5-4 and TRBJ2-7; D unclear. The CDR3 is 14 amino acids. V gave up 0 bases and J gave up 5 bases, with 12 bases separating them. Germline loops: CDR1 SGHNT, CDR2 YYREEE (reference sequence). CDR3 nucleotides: TGTGCCAGCAGCTTGGGCGGAACCACCCACGAGCAGTACTTC. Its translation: CASSLGGTTHEQYF.

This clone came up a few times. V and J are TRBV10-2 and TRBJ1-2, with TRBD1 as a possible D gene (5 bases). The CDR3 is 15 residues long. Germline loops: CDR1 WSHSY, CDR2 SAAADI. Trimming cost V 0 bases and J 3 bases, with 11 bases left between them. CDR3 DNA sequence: TGCGCCAGCAGTGAGTCGTGGGGCGGGGACTATGGCTACACCTTC. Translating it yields CASSESWGGDYGYTF.

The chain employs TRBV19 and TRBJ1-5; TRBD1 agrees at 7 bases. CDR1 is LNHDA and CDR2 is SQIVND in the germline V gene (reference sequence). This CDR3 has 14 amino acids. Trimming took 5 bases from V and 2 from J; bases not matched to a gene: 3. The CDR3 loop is CASSGTGGNQPQHF. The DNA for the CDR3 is TGTGCCAGTAGTGGAACAGGGGGCAATCAGCCCCAGCATTTT.

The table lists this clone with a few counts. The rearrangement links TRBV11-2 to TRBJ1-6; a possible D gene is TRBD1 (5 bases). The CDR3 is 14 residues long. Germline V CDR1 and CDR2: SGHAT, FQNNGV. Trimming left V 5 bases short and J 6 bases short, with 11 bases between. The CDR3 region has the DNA TGTGCCAGCAGCCGGGGGGAGGTTAATTCACCCCTCCACTTT. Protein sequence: CASSRGEVNSPLHF.

For the CDR3, the DNA is TGTGCCAGCTCACTCGCTAGCGGGGGGGATGTATCGCACACCGGGGAGCTGTTTTTT. This encodes CASSLASGGDVSHTGELFF. The rearrangement links TRBV27 to TRBJ2-2; 12 bases map to TRBD2. Germline CDR1 MNHEY, CDR2 SMNVEV (reference sequence). V trimming: 8 bases; J trimming: 3 bases; junction bases outside the gene matches: 16. This CDR3 region has 19 residues.

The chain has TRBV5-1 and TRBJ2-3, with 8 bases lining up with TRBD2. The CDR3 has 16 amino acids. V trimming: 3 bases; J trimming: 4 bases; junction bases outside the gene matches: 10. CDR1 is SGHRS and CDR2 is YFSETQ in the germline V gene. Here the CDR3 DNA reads TGCGCCAGCAGCTATTGGTCGCGGGGGGTGGCAGATACGCAGTATTTT. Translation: CASSYWSRGVADTQYF.

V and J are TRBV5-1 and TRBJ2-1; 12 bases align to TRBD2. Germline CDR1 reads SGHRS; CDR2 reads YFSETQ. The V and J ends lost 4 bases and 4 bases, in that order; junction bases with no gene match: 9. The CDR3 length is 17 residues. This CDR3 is CASSQGLAGFRYNEQFF. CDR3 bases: TGCGCCAGCAGCCAAGGACTAGCGGGGTTTAGGTACAATGAGCAGTTCTTC.

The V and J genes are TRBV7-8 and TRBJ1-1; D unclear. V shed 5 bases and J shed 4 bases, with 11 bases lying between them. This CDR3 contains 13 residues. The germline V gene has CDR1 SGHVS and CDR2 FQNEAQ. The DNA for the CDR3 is TGTGCCAGCAGCCCGAGGGTGGCCACTGAAGCTTTCTTT. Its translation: CASSPRVATEAFF.

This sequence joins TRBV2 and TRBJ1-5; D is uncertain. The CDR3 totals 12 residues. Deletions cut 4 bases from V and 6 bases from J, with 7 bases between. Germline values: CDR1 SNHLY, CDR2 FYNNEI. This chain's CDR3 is CASSVAVQPQHF. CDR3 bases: TGTGCCAGCAGTGTGGCTGTTCAGCCCCAGCATTTT.

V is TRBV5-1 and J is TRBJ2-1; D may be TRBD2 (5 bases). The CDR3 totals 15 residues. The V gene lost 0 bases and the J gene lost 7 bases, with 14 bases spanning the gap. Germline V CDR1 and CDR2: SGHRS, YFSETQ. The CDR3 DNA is TGCGCCAGCAGCTTGGCGGATCGGCGAGGGAATGAGCAGTTCTTC. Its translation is CASSLADRRGNEQFF. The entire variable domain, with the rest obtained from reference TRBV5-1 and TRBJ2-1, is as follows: KAGVTQTPRYLIKTRGQQVTLSCSPISGHRSVSWYQQTPGQGLQFLFEYFSETQRNKGNFPGRFSGRQFSNSRSEMNVSTLELGDSALYLCASSLADRRGNEQFFGPGTRLTVL.

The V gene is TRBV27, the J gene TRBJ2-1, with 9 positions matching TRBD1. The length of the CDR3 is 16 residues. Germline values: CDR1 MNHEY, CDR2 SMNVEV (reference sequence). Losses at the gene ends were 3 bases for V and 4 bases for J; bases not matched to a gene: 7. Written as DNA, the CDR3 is TGTGCCAGCAGTTTTTCCGGGACAGGGAAGTACAATGAGCAGTTCTTC. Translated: CASSFSGTGKYNEQFF.

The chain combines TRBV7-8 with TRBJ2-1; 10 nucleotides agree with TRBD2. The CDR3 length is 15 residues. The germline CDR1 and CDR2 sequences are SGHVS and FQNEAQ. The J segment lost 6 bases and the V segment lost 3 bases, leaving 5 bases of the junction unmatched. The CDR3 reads CASSLLLAGVNEQFF. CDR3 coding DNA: TGTGCCAGCAGCTTGTTGCTAGCGGGGGTCAATGAGCAGTTCTTC.

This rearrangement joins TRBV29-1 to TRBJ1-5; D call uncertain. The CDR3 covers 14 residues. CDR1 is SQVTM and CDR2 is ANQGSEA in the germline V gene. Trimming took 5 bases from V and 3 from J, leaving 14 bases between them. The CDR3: CSVRFTDPNQPQHF. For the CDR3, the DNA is TGCAGCGTTCGCTTTACAGATCCCAATCAGCCCCAGCATTTT.

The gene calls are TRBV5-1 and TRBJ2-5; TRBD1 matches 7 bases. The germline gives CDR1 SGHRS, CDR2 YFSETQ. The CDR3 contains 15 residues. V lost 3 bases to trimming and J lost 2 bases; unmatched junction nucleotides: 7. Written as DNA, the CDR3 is TGCGCCAGCAGCTCCGGGACAGTAGTTCAAGAGACCCAGTACTTC. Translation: CASSSGTVVQETQYF.